These 15 T cell receptor beta chains share one sample of origin, sequenced in a study of T cells after posttransplantation cyclophosphamide. Profiling relied on immunoSEQ multiplex PCR, and the TCRdb table lists in-frame clones only, not all of them. The profile covers about 30,000 clones, none occurring a single time. The sequenced material came from PBMCs. The receptors stem from a woman aged 60-75 years in good health, CMV-negative, and a related stem cell transplant donor.

There are many counts of this clone. The chain has TRBV20-1 and TRBJ2-1; no clear D gene. The V end was cut by 1 base, the J end by 9 bases, with 7 bases between. The germline gives CDR1 DFQATT, CDR2 SNEGSKA (reference sequence). The CDR3 has 11 residues. The CDR3 bases are TGCAGTGCTAGAGTAACTACTGAGCAGTTCTTC. The encoded protein is CSARVTTEQFF.

This clone was recorded many times. The gene calls are TRBV7-2 and TRBJ1-1; D remains ambiguous. Germline CDR1 SGHTA, CDR2 FQGNSA. V was shortened by 2 bases and J by 4 bases, with 11 bases between the two germline ends. The CDR3 has 14 amino acids. In DNA form, the CDR3 reads TGTGCCAGCAGCTTACAGGCCTTGACCACTGAAGCTTTCTTT. It codes for CASSLQALTTEAFF.

This clone was seen many times. This sequence joins TRBV5-8 and TRBJ2-1; a possible D gene is TRBD1 (5 bases). This CDR3 region has 16 residues. Trimming shortened V by 3 bases and J by 4 bases, and 17 bases separated the two germline ends. CDR1 is SGHTS and CDR2 is YDEGEE in the germline V gene. The CDR3, as DNA: TGTGCCAGCAGCTCAGCCGGAATTGCAGGGTACAATGAGCAGTTCTTC. Translating it yields CASSSAGIAGYNEQFF.

This clone was seen many times. This chain links TRBV18 with TRBJ2-3; tentative D call: TRBD1 (5 bases). Trimming took 5 bases from V and 2 from J, leaving 20 bases between them. From germline, CDR1 is KGHSH and CDR2 LQKENI. This CDR3 is built from 17 residues. This CDR3 is CASSRGRPASDTDTQYF. In DNA, the CDR3 is TGTGCCAGCTCAAGGGGTCGGCCAGCGAGTGACACAGATACGCAGTATTTT.

The table lists this clone with many counts. The chain couples TRBV30 to TRBJ1-1; D is ambiguous. V dropped 4 bases and J dropped 9 bases, with 9 bases sitting between them. This CDR3 is 10 amino acids long. Germline V lookup: CDR1 GTSNPN, CDR2 SVGIG (reference sequence). In nucleotides, the CDR3 is TGTGCCTGGAAACAAATAAAAGCTTTCTTT. Amino acids: CAWKQIKAFF.

The sample holds a few counts of this clone. The chain recombines TRBV19 with TRBJ2-3; TRBD2 aligns across 12 bases. Looked up from germline, CDR1 is LNHDA and CDR2 is SQIVND (reference sequence). This CDR3 is built from 14 residues. After removal of 5 bases from V and 9 bases from J, the junction contained 6 bases not matched to a gene. CDR3 region: CASSASSGGGTQYF. Here the CDR3 DNA reads TGTGCCAGTAGTGCATCTAGCGGGGGGGGGACGCAGTATTTT.

The chain links TRBV30 to TRBJ2-7; the D gene is possibly TRBD2 (6 bases). Germline loops: CDR1 GTSNPN, CDR2 SVGIG (reference sequence). V was cut by 0 bases and J by 7 bases, with 7 bases left in between. The CDR3 runs to 11 residues. The CDR3 nucleotides are TGTGCCTGGAGTGTTGCGGGAGAGCAGTACTTC. Translated: CAWSVAGEQYF.

This clone came up many times. The rearrangement links TRBV6-2 or TRBV6-3 to TRBJ2-4, with D possibly being TRBD2 (5 bases). This CDR3 has 12 amino acids. Trimming took 8 bases from V and 7 from J, leaving 12 bases between them. Looked up from germline, CDR1 is MNHEY and CDR2 is SVGEGT. CDR3 sequence (DNA): TGTGCCAGCGGACTCCTATCGAACATTCAGTACTTC. It encodes CASGLLSNIQYF.

This rearrangement joins TRBV15 to TRBJ2-2; D is unresolved. The CDR3 has 15 amino acids. V was clipped by 0 bases and J by 4 bases, with 9 bases between them. CDR1 is LNHNV, CDR2 YYDKDF, per germline (reference sequence). Here the CDR3 DNA reads TGTGCCACCAGCAGAGAGTTGGCTAGCACCGGGGAGCTGTTTTTT. As protein: CATSRELASTGELFF.

In its sample, this clone was seen many times. The rearrangement uses TRBV19 and TRBJ1-4; D not certain. This CDR3 contains 13 residues. The V end was cut by 4 bases, the J end by 3 bases, with 6 bases between. Germline V CDR1 and CDR2: LNHDA, SQIVND (reference sequence). CDR3 amino acids: CASSTVANEKLFF. The DNA of the CDR3 is TGTGCCAGTAGTACCGTAGCTAATGAAAAACTGTTTTTT.

The J gene is TRBJ2-2, the V gene TRBV12-3 or TRBV12-4; 9 bases are a match to TRBD1. V shed 6 bases, J shed 6 bases, and the junction held 8 bases outside the gene matches. The CDR3 consists of 15 residues. DNA for the CDR3: TGTGCCAGCAGCTACAGGGGGCGAGGGGCCGGGGAGCTGTTTTTT. Its protein product is CASSYRGRGAGELFF.

V is TRBV28 and J is TRBJ2-6, with 7 bases lining up with TRBD2. The V gene end was trimmed by 6 bases and the J gene end by 2 bases; junction bases not matched to a gene: 4. Germline loops: CDR1 MDHEN, CDR2 SYDVKM. The CDR3 spans 15 residues. The CDR3 nucleotides are TGTGCCAGCAGCTTGGGGGGGGCTGGGGCCAACGTCCTGACTTTC. Encoded protein: CASSLGGAGANVLTF.

This clone was seen at least ten times. CDR3 bases: TGTGCCAGAAGCCCGGGACTAGCGGGGGGGATGAGCACAGATACGCAGTATTTT. Translated, it gives CARSPGLAGGMSTDTQYF. This chain joins TRBV5-3 and TRBJ2-3, with 16 bases that match TRBD2. TRBV5-3 is flagged as an ORF with uncertain function. The ends lost 4 bases at V and 0 bases at J; junction bases unmatched: 5. The CDR3 is 18 amino acids.

This clone was seen a few times. This rearrangement joins TRBV5-1 to TRBJ2-2, with 7 positions matching TRBD1. The CDR3 spans 16 residues. Germline V gives CDR1 SGHRS, CDR2 YFSETQ. V lost 0 bases and J lost 7; bases outside the gene matches: 9. The CDR3 protein is CASSLDLGGGSGELFF. DNA for the CDR3: TGCGCCAGCAGCTTGGATCTAGGGGGCGGCAGCGGGGAGCTGTTTTTT.

This chain uses TRBV11-3 with TRBJ2-2; the D gene is possibly TRBD1 (6 bases). The V and J ends lost 2 bases and 7 bases respectively, with 11 bases between them. The CDR3 consists of 14 residues. CDR1 is SGHNT, CDR2 YENEEA, per germline. CDR3 nucleotides: TGTGCCAGCAGCTTAACAGGGAAGGGCGGGGAGCTGTTTTTT. Translation gives CASSLTGKGGELFF.